These T cell receptor beta chains were read from a single sample in a study of CD8+ T cells in alopecia areata. The table came from immunoSEQ multiplex PCR; TCRdb's copy has only in-frame clones and leaves some out. The table shows fewer than 40,000 clones, with 55% occurring only once. Sequenced input: NKG2D-high CD8+ T cells sorted from blood. These receptors were obtained from a human donor with alopecia areata. Both conserved end residues are part of each CDR3. A D gene is named only where the DNA matches it firmly. Clone size is stated in some rows and not others, as once, few, many or a class when expanded.

d_call,v_call,j_call,clone_size,cdr3_nt,cdr3_aa
.,TRBV5-1,TRBJ1-1,few,TGCGCCAGCAGCTTGCGGCAGGGGAACACTGAAGCTTTCTTT,CASSLRQGNTEAFF
.,TRBV6-6,TRBJ2-2,.,TGTGCCAGCAGTTCACGACAGGCCTCGAACACCGGGGAGCTGTTTTTT,CASSSRQASNTGELFF
.,TRBV9,TRBJ2-1,.,TGTGCCAGCAGCGTAGCGTCCACCTTTGAGCAGTTCTTC,CASSVASTFEQFF
.,TRBV7-2,TRBJ1-5,.,TGTGCCAGCAGCAAAGGTTCAGGGAACCAGCCCCAGCATTTT,CASSKGSGNQPQHF
.,TRBV10-3,TRBJ1-2,.,TGTGCCATCAGAAAGGGACAAAAACTATACGAGGGCTATGGCTACACCTTC,CAIRKGQKLYEGYGYTF
TRBD1,TRBV7-6,TRBJ2-7,.,TGTGCCACGGCACCGGACAGGGGGATATACGAGCAGTACTTC,CATAPDRGIYEQYF
TRBD1,TRBV11-2,TRBJ2-3,.,TGTGCCAGCAGCTTAGATGTTCGACAGGGCGGCTCAACAGATACGCAGTATTTT,CASSLDVRQGGSTDTQYF
.,TRBV7-9,TRBJ2-3,.,TGTGCCAGCAGAAACCCGACAGGAGCAGATACGCAGTATTTT,CASRNPTGADTQYF
.,TRBV28,TRBJ2-2,.,TGTGCCAGCAGTTTGGGAGCGGCCGGTCTTCCCGGGGAGCTGTTTTTT,CASSLGAAGLPGELFF
.,TRBV13,TRBJ2-5,.,TGTGCCAGCAGCTTAGCGCGGCAGGAGACCCAGTACTTC,CASSLARQETQYF
TRBD2,TRBV27,TRBJ2-1,.,TGTGCCAGCAGTTGGTCTAGCGGGAGTGCGTGGCAGTTCTTC,CASSWSSGSAWQFF
.,TRBV14,TRBJ2-3,.,TGTGCCAGCAGCCAGACCGTAAAGGATACGCAGTATTTT,CASSQTVKDTQYF
TRBD2,TRBV7-2,TRBJ2-3,.,TGTGCCAGCAGCTTAGAGGTAGCGGGGGGCACAGATACGCAGTATTTT,CASSLEVAGGTDTQYF
TRBD1,TRBV6-6,TRBJ2-1,few,TGTGCCAGCAGCCCAGGACAGGGGAGCTCCTACAATGAGCAGTTCTTC,CASSPGQGSSYNEQFF
.,TRBV7-4,TRBJ1-5,.,TGTGCCAGCAGCTTAGCGGACGGGTTGTTGGAGCCCCAGCATTTT,CASSLADGLLEPQHF
.,TRBV27,TRBJ2-1,.,TGTGCCAGCAGTATAGACAGATACAATGAGCAGTTCTTC,CASSIDRYNEQFF
.,TRBV29-1,TRBJ2-2,.,TGCAGCGCACATCTCCCGGCAAGGGCCGGGGAGCTGTTTTTT,CSAHLPARAGELFF
TRBD2,TRBV7-6,TRBJ2-7,few,TGTGCCAGCAGCTTAGGGAGCGGGAGGGCCTACGAGCAGTACTTC,CASSLGSGRAYEQYF
.,TRBV6-4,TRBJ2-1,.,TGTGCCAGCAGTGACGGGGGCGACGGAGACGATGAGCAGTTCTTC,CASSDGGDGDDEQFF
.,TRBV27,TRBJ2-7,.,TGTGCCAGCAGTAGGGGGGCCTACGAGCAGTACTTC,CASSRGAYEQYF
.,TRBV27,TRBJ1-1,.,TGTGCCAGCAGTTTACAGGGGATGAACACTGAAGCTTTCTTT,CASSLQGMNTEAFF
.,TRBV7-9,TRBJ2-2,few,TGTGCCAGCAGCTTCACATCGAACACCGGGGAGCTGTTTTTT,CASSFTSNTGELFF
TRBD1,TRBV19,TRBJ1-5,.,TGTGCCAGTAGTATCGGACAGGGCGGTCAGCCCCAGCATTTT,CASSIGQGGQPQHF
TRBD1,TRBV19,TRBJ2-1,.,TGTGCCAGTAGTTTCGGACAGGGGGCTTACAATGAGCAGTTCTTC,CASSFGQGAYNEQFF
.,TRBV28,TRBJ2-5,.,TGTGCCAGCAGCCTGGGACTTGAATACGAGACCCAGTACTTC,CASSLGLEYETQYF
.,TRBV5-6,TRBJ1-1,once,TGTGCCAGCAGCACCGAGGGCACTGAAGCTTTCTTT,CASSTEGTEAFF
TRBD1,TRBV4-3,TRBJ2-7,.,TGCGCCAGCAGCCAAGAAGTCCCCGGGACAGTCAGCTACGAGCAGTACTTC,CASSQEVPGTVSYEQYF
TRBD1,TRBV7-2,TRBJ2-3,.,TGTGCCAGCAGCTTAAACAGGGGAATCACAGATACGCAGTATTTT,CASSLNRGITDTQYF
.,TRBV9,TRBJ2-5,.,TGTGCCAGCAGCTCCCGGGACGGGGAGACCCAGTACTTC,CASSSRDGETQYF
.,TRBV19,TRBJ1-1,once,TGTGCCAGTAGTATTGGGGTTTACACTGAAGCTTTCTTT,CASSIGVYTEAFF
TRBD2,TRBV6-6,TRBJ2-7,.,TGTGCCAGTATAGCGGGAGGGGGATACGAGCAGTACTTC,CASIAGGGYEQYF
TRBD2,TRBV15,TRBJ2-2,.,TGTGCCACCAGCAGGTCAGCGGGGTCCGGGGAGCTGTTTTTT,CATSRSAGSGELFF
TRBD1,TRBV15,TRBJ1-2,.,TGTGCCACCAGCAGGGAGTCCGGGACAGTCAACTATGGCTACACCTTC,CATSRESGTVNYGYTF
TRBD2,TRBV5-4,TRBJ2-5,few,TGTGCCAGCAGCTTGGCCGGGTGGAGCGGGGGGGCCCGGGAGACCCAGTACTTC,CASSLAGWSGGARETQYF
.,TRBV28,TRBJ1-5,.,TGTGCCAGCAGTTTTGAGCATAGCAATCAGCCCCAGCATTTT,CASSFEHSNQPQHF
.,TRBV5-1,TRBJ2-7,.,TGCGCCAGCAGCCTCCGGCCGATAAACGAGCAGTACTTC,CASSLRPINEQYF
TRBD1,TRBV9,TRBJ1-2,.,TGTGCCAGCAGCGCGGGGACAGGTGATCGGGGCTACACCTTC,CASSAGTGDRGYTF
.,TRBV4-1,TRBJ2-1,.,TGCGCCAGCAGCCAAGATAGGGGGGCTTACAATGAGCAGTTCTTC,CASSQDRGAYNEQFF
.,TRBV6-5,TRBJ2-4,.,TGTGCCACTCAGGGGCTAGTTGGGGCCAAAAACATTCAGTACTTC,CATQGLVGAKNIQYF
.,TRBV5-1,TRBJ1-1,.,TGCGCCAGCAGCCCTCGACAGGACACTGAAGCTTTCTTT,CASSPRQDTEAFF
TRBD1,TRBV5-6,TRBJ2-7,.,TGTGCCAGCAGCCACCTGCCAGGGGGCGACGAGCAGTACTTC,CASSHLPGGDEQYF
.,TRBV7-9,TRBJ1-1,.,TGTGCCAGCAGCCGTCCCCCGGTCCCGGGGATGAACACTGAAGCTTTCTTT,CASSRPPVPGMNTEAFF
.,TRBV5-1,TRBJ2-5,.,TGCGCCAGCAGCCCGGTTGGGGGCGCGGGGGAGACCCAGTACTTC,CASSPVGGAGETQYF
.,TRBV5-1,TRBJ2-5,.,TGCGCCAGCAGCTTGGTGGCGAATTCACCCCAAGAGACCCAGTACTTC,CASSLVANSPQETQYF
.,TRBV28,TRBJ2-7,.,TGTGCCAGCGTATCTCTTCTACCAACAAAGGAGCAGTACTTC,CASVSLLPTKEQYF
.,TRBV6-5,TRBJ1-2,few,TGTGCCAGCAGTTTTTACGGGCAGGGAGGTGGCTACACCTTC,CASSFYGQGGGYTF
TRBD2,TRBV9,TRBJ2-7,.,TGTGCCAGCAGCTTCGGGACTAGCGGGAGTGACGAGCAGTACTTC,CASSFGTSGSDEQYF
.,TRBV19,TRBJ2-1,.,TGTGCCAGTAGTGTGAGACAGGGAGGAAATGAGCAGTTCTTC,CASSVRQGGNEQFF
TRBD1,TRBV13,TRBJ2-7,.,TGTGCCAGCAGCTCGAGACAGGGTCCCCACGAGCAGTACTTC,CASSSRQGPHEQYF
.,TRBV27,TRBJ2-3,.,TGTGCCAGCAGTTCTTCCCCCGCCTTTAGCACAGATACGCAGTATTTT,CASSSSPAFSTDTQYF
.,TRBV19,TRBJ1-2,.,TGTGCCAGTAGTATTTCCCAGACGCCCTACCTTGGCTACACCTTC,CASSISQTPYLGYTF
.,TRBV4-1,TRBJ1-5,.,TGCGCCAGCAGCCAAGAAGGCCGGGACGATCAGCCCCAGCATTTT,CASSQEGRDDQPQHF
TRBD1,TRBV11-2,TRBJ1-2,.,TGTGCCAGCAGCTTGCCAGGGGGGTATGGCTACACCTTC,CASSLPGGYGYTF
.,TRBV27,TRBJ1-1,.,TGTGCCAGCAGTTTATCTTGGACAGTAAACACTGAAGCTTTCTTT,CASSLSWTVNTEAFF
TRBD1,TRBV27,TRBJ2-2,.,TGTGCCAGCAGTCTAGGGACAGGGACTAATGGCGGGGAGCTGTTTTTT,CASSLGTGTNGGELFF
TRBD2,TRBV7-9,TRBJ2-5,.,TGTGCCAGCAGGGATCGGGTAGCGGGGAACCAAGAGACCCAGTACTTC,CASRDRVAGNQETQYF
.,TRBV13,TRBJ1-1,medium-sized,TGTGCCAGCAGCACTAAGACAGTGAACACTGAAGCTTTCTTT,CASSTKTVNTEAFF